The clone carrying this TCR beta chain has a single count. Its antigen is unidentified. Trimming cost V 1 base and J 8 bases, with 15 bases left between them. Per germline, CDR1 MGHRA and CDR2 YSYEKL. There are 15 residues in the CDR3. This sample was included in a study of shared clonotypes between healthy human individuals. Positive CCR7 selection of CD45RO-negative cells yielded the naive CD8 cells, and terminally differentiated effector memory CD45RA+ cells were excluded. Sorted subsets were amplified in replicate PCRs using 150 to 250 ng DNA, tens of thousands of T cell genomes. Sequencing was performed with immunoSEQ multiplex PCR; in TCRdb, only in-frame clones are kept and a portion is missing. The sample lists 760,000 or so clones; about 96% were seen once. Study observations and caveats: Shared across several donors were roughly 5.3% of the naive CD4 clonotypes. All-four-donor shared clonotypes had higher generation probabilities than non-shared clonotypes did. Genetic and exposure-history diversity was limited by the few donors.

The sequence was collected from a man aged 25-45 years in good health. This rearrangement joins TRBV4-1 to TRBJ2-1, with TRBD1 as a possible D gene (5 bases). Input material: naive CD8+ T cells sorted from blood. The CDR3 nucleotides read TGCGCCAGCAGCCAAGCGTCGCAGGGTAGGCATGAGCAGTTCTTC. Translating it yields CASSQASQGRHEQFF.